The 18 T cell receptor beta chains below all came from one sample that was sequenced in a study of blood T cell repertoires in COVID-19. This table comes from immunoSEQ multiplex PCR, and its TCRdb copy is limited to in-frame clones, with some not included. The sample has nearly 350,000 clones; about 86% are singletons. Sequencing used peripheral blood. These receptors were collected from a man aged 30-40 years with active or convalescent COVID-19.

The V gene is TRBV6-6, the J gene TRBJ2-5; no firm D call. V was pared by 0 bases and J by 7 bases, with 12 bases between. This CDR3 contains 14 residues. Germline V gene sequence: CDR1 MNHNY, CDR2 SVGAGI (reference sequence). The CDR3 is CASSYSGPEGTQYF. CDR3 DNA: TGTGCCAGCAGTTACTCGGGCCCTGAAGGGACCCAGTACTTC.

This clone was detected only once. The chain employs TRBV5-6 and TRBJ2-1; no clear D gene. Trimming cost V 1 base and J 9 bases, with 8 bases left between them. Looked up from germline, CDR1 is SGHDT and CDR2 is YYEEEE. The CDR3 is made up of 12 amino acids. DNA of the CDR3: TGTGCCAGCAGCTTGCCGGTTGGTGAGCAGTTCTTC. As protein: CASSLPVGEQFF.

This chain links TRBV2 with TRBJ2-3; 16 bases map to TRBD2. This CDR3 has 20 amino acids. The V gene's germline CDR1 is SNHLY and CDR2 FYNNEI. Trimming at V came to 4 bases and at J to 0 bases, leaving 10 bases not matched to a gene. DNA for the CDR3: TGTGCCAGCAGTGGGTTGGGACTAGCGGGAGGGAAAACTAGCACAGATACGCAGTATTTT. Translated: CASSGLGLAGGKTSTDTQYF.

The rearrangement uses TRBV5-1 and TRBJ1-5; 7 bases line up with TRBD1. The germline gives CDR1 SGHRS, CDR2 YFSETQ. The CDR3 is 15 residues long. After removal of 0 bases from V and 7 bases from J, the junction contained 7 bases not matched to a gene. The CDR3, as DNA: TGCGCCAGCAGCTTGGATACAGGGGTCTCCCAGCCCCAGCATTTT. It yields the protein CASSLDTGVSQPQHF.

The rearrangement links TRBV6-2 or TRBV6-3 to TRBJ1-4, with D possibly being TRBD1 (5 bases). The CDR3 is 17 amino acids. Germline lookup yields CDR1 MNHEY and CDR2 SVGEGT. The V gene lost 0 bases and the J gene lost 0 bases, with 11 bases spanning the gap. CDR3 DNA: TGTGCCAGCAGTTACTCCGGACACGCTGCAACTAATGAAAAACTGTTTTTT. Protein: CASSYSGHAATNEKLFF.

V is TRBV11-2 and J is TRBJ2-7, with a weak D call TRBD1 (6 bases). Trimming removed 5 bases from V and 5 bases from J, with 13 bases in between. The germline V gene has CDR1 SGHAT and CDR2 FQNNGV. The CDR3 sequence is 13 residues long. DNA of the CDR3: TGTGCCAGCAGCGGGGACAACAGGAACGAGCAGTACTTC. The encoded protein is CASSGDNRNEQYF.

CDR3 sequence (DNA): TGTGCCAGCAGTACAGGGTCCTATAATTCACCCCTCCACTTT. This encodes CASSTGSYNSPLHF. The gene calls are TRBV6-4 and TRBJ1-6; D is perhaps TRBD1 (6 bases). This CDR3 contains 14 residues. V was pared by 5 bases and J by 1 base, with 6 bases between. Germline V gene sequence: CDR1 MRHNA, CDR2 SNTAGT.

The gene calls are TRBV28 and TRBJ1-4; D might be TRBD1 (5 bases). The V end lost 2 bases, the J end lost 4 bases, and 8 bases lay between the germline ends. Looked up from germline, CDR1 is MDHEN and CDR2 is SYDVKM. CDR3 length: 14 residues. CDR3 protein: CASSLKGYNEKLFF. Here the CDR3 DNA reads TGTGCCAGCAGTTTAAAGGGGTATAATGAAAAACTGTTTTTT.

This rearrangement joins TRBV7-3 to TRBJ2-2, with D tentatively TRBD1 (5 bases). The CDR3 length is 16 residues. The germline V gene has CDR1 SGHTA and CDR2 FQGTGA. V lost 2 bases and J lost 2, with 12 bases in between. The DNA of the CDR3 is TGTGCCAGCAGCTTACCATCCAGGGCCAACACCGGGGAGCTGTTTTTT. Encoded protein: CASSLPSRANTGELFF.

The V call is TRBV19, the J call TRBJ1-3; the match to TRBD1 covers 7 bases. The CDR3 has 15 amino acids. V shed 3 bases, J shed 9 bases, and the junction held 11 bases outside the gene matches. The germline CDR1 and CDR2 sequences are LNHDA and SQIVND (reference sequence). The CDR3 loop is CASSIWGQSTGTIYF. The CDR3 nucleotides are TGTGCCAGTAGTATCTGGGGACAGTCCACCGGCACCATATATTTT.

The V and J genes are TRBV5-1 and TRBJ2-7, with TRBD1 as a possible D gene (6 bases). CDR3 size: 14 residues. V dropped 2 bases and J dropped 3 bases, with 12 bases sitting between them. Germline lookup yields CDR1 SGHRS and CDR2 YFSETQ. The CDR3 DNA is TGCGCCAGCAGCTTTTACAGGGAACTCTACGAGCAGTACTTC. It encodes CASSFYRELYEQYF.

The gene calls are TRBV5-1 and TRBJ2-1; 9 bases fit TRBD2. Trimming took 0 bases from V and 6 from J; bases not matched to a gene: 7. The CDR3 loop spans 16 amino acids. Germline V gives CDR1 SGHRS, CDR2 YFSETQ. The CDR3 DNA sequence: TGCGCCAGCAGCTTGGGTCCGAGGACTAGCGCCAATGAGCAGTTCTTC. Amino acid sequence: CASSLGPRTSANEQFF.

The chain has TRBV9 and TRBJ2-5, with 8 bases matching TRBD2. The V and J ends lost 4 bases and 5 bases, in that order; junction bases with no gene match: 10. Germline V gene sequence: CDR1 SGDLS, CDR2 YYNGEE. The CDR3 covers 15 residues. This CDR3 is CASSRRGGWEETQYF. CDR3 bases: TGTGCCAGCAGCCGCCGCGGGGGGTGGGAGGAGACCCAGTACTTC.

The rearrangement uses TRBV4-1 and TRBJ2-1, with 11 positions matching TRBD2. The CDR3 runs 17 residues. V was clipped by 1 base and J by 2 bases; unmatched bases: 4. Germline V CDR1 and CDR2: MGHRA, YSYEKL. The CDR3 nucleotides are TGCGCCAGCAGCCAAGGACTAGCGGGAATCGCCTACAATGAGCAGTTCTTC. Its translation: CASSQGLAGIAYNEQFF.

V and J are TRBV30 and TRBJ2-6, with D possibly TRBD2 on 5 matching bases. The V and J ends lost 3 bases and 2 bases respectively, with 20 bases between them. The CDR3 contains 18 residues. Germline lookup yields CDR1 GTSNPN and CDR2 SVGIG (reference sequence). In DNA, the CDR3 is TGTGCCTGGAGGGGGAGAACAGCCGCCTCCCCTGGGGCCAACGTCCTGACTTTC. Translation: CAWRGRTAASPGANVLTF.

The V call is TRBV7-9, the J call TRBJ1-4; D unclear. CDR3 length equals 13 residues. V was trimmed by 3 bases and J by 5 bases, leaving 7 bases between them. From germline, CDR1 is SEHNR and CDR2 FQNEAQ (reference sequence). CDR3 nucleotide sequence: TGTGCCAGCAGCTTGGAGCAAAATGAAAAACTGTTTTTT. This codes for CASSLEQNEKLFF.

This clone has just one count. The rearrangement uses TRBV18 and TRBJ2-1, with 10 nucleotides matching TRBD2. Germline V CDR1 and CDR2: KGHSH, LQKENI. This CDR3 contains 17 residues. V gave up 0 bases and J gave up 6 bases; unmatched junction bases: 8. The CDR3 loop is CASSPPGHSGGGNEQFF. CDR3 coding DNA: TGTGCCAGCTCACCACCTGGGCACAGCGGGGGGGGCAATGAGCAGTTCTTC.

The chain employs TRBV6-5 and TRBJ1-5; tentatively, D is TRBD1 (5 bases). This CDR3 has 13 residues. Trimming removed 9 bases at V and 9 bases at J, with 18 bases between. Germline CDR1 MNHEY, CDR2 SVGAGI. The CDR3 DNA reads as TGTGCCAGTAATACGGGACTAACGGGGCCCCAGCATTTT. It yields the protein CASNTGLTGPQHF.